These T cell receptor beta chains were read from a single sample in a study of Graves' ophthalmopathy and Graves' hyperthyroidism. In TCRdb, the multiplex PCR reads were re-called with MiXCR into one record per CDR3 protein. Of some 1.1 million distinct CDR3 sequences detected, about 36% appear once; the ten largest clones hold approximately 12%. Material for sequencing was peripheral blood or thyroid tissue (not recorded which). These receptors were taken from an adult man with Graves' hyperthyroidism. The CDR3 runs from the conserved cysteine through the conserved F or W. The D gene is left open where the match is weak. A row's size may be missing; if present it is once, few, many or a size class.

size	D	V	J	DNA	CDR3
many	TRBD1	TRBV10-3	TRBJ2-2	TGTGCCATCAGTGCGGACAGGCCGAACACCGGGGAGCTGTTTTTT	CAISADRPNTGELFF
NA	TRBD2	TRBV7-8	TRBJ2-1	TGTGCCAGCATGAATAGCGGGAGGGGTGAGCAGTTCTTC	CASMNSGRGEQFF
NA	TRBD2	TRBV5-1	TRBJ2-5	TGCGCCAGCAGCTTGGCAGATCCAGCGGGGGAGACCCAGTACTTC	CASSLADPAGETQYF
few	TRBD1	TRBV30	TRBJ1-5	TGTGCCTGGCGGGCGCCGGGACAGTTGATGGGGCCCCAGCATTTT	CAWRAPGQLMGPQHF
NA	NA	TRBV10-3	TRBJ2-5	TGTGCCATCAGTGAGGTCCCGGGACACATCCAAGAGACCCAGTACTTC	CAISEVPGHIQETQYF
NA	NA	TRBV11-1	TRBJ2-7	TGTGCCAGCACCGAAGGTAGGGGTCCCCACTCCTACGAGCAGTACTTC	CASTEGRGPHSYEQYF
NA	TRBD1	TRBV25-1	TRBJ1-4	TGTGCCAGCAGAGGGGACAGGGAAGGTGGTGAAAAACTGTTTTTT	CASRGDREGGEKLFF
many	NA	TRBV5-8	TRBJ1-5	TGTGCCAGCAGCCGGGAAGGGCCCCAGCATTTT	CASSREGPQHF
NA	TRBD1	TRBV5-8	TRBJ1-2	TGTGCCAGCAGCCCACTTAAACAGGGGTATCACTATGGCTACACCTTC	CASSPLKQGYHYGYTF
many	TRBD1	TRBV2	TRBJ1-2	TGTGCCAGCAGTGAAGCCGGCACAGGGGATGGCTACACCTTC	CASSEAGTGDGYTF
many	TRBD1	TRBV6-6	TRBJ2-7	TGTGCCAGCAGTTACCAGGGACAGGCCCACTACGAGCAGTACTTC	CASSYQGQAHYEQYF
few	NA	TRBV7-9	TRBJ2-7	TGTGCCAGCAGCGGACACGGTGCGACGGGCGAGCAGTACTTC	CASSGHGATGEQYF
many	NA	TRBV4-1	TRBJ1-4	TGCGCCAGCAGCCCCGAAGGGCGTGAGGAAAAACTGTTTTTT	CASSPEGREEKLFF
few	NA	TRBV12-3/TRBV12-4	TRBJ2-7	TGTGCCAGCAGTTTTTCCCACTCCTACGAGCAGTACTTC	CASSFSHSYEQYF
NA	NA	TRBV10-3	TRBJ1-5	TGTGCCATCAGTGGGGGACTAGCGGGGGCCCAGCATTTT	CAISGGLAGAQHF
many	NA	TRBV6-1	TRBJ2-7	TGTGCCAGCAGTGCGACAGCGGAGCAGTACTTC	CASSATAEQYF
few	TRBD2	TRBV10-2	TRBJ2-7	TGCGCCAGCAGAAAGCGGGGAGCCTACGAGCAGTACTTC	CASRKRGAYEQYF
NA	NA	TRBV5-5	TRBJ1-4	TGTGCCAGCAGCGGGGCACGGGCCGAGGAAAAACTGTTTTTT	CASSGARAEEKLFF
NA	NA	TRBV12-3/TRBV12-4	TRBJ1-5	TGTGCCAGCAGTTTAGCGGGACTCAACAATCAGCCCCAGCATTTT	CASSLAGLNNQPQHF
NA	TRBD1	TRBV15	TRBJ2-6	TGTGCCACCAGCAGAGACCAGGGGGCAAGTGGGGCCAACGTCCTGACTTTC	CATSRDQGASGANVLTF
few	NA	TRBV4-1	TRBJ2-7	TGCGCCAGCAGCCAAGAGGGGGCGACCCAATACGCGCAGTACTTC	CASSQEGATQYAQYF
few	TRBD2	TRBV4-3	TRBJ2-7	TGCGCCAGCAGCCAAGATCCCCTGGGAGGGACTAGCGGGAGCGGCCACGAGCAGTACTTC	CASSQDPLGGTSGSGHEQYF
few	TRBD1	TRBV7-2	TRBJ2-5	TGTGCCAGCAGCTTGCAACAGGGGGAGGAGACCCAGTACTTC	CASSLQQGEETQYF
NA	NA	TRBV2	TRBJ2-7	TGTGCCAGCATGGACACCTTCTCCTCGCAGGGAAGTCAGCAGTACTTC	CASMDTFSSQGSQQYF
NA	NA	TRBV29-1	TRBJ1-1	TGCAGCGTTGACAGGGACGGAGGGAACACTGAAGCTTTCTTT	CSVDRDGGNTEAFF
few	NA	TRBV27	TRBJ2-7	TGTGCCAGCAGTTTTAGCGATCCAGTCTCCTACGAGCAGTACTTC	CASSFSDPVSYEQYF
NA	NA	TRBV28	TRBJ2-7	TGTGCCAGCAGGGAAAGGCGAGGCTACGAGCAGTACTTC	CASRERRGYEQYF
NA	TRBD1	TRBV10-3	TRBJ1-6	TGTGCCAGCAGTGGGACAGATTCACCCCTCCACTTT	CASSGTDSPLHF
NA	NA	TRBV29-1	TRBJ1-2	TGCAGCACAACAGACAATAATGATGGCTACACCTTC	CSTTDNNDGYTF
NA	NA	TRBV11-2	TRBJ1-1	TGTGCCAGCAGCCAAAGGCCACGGGGGACTGAAGCTTTCTTT	CASSQRPRGTEAFF
NA	NA	TRBV5-1	TRBJ2-7	TGCGCCAGCAGCTTTTGGCAGGGTCCCTCCTACGAGCAGTACTTC	CASSFWQGPSYEQYF
many	TRBD1	TRBV10-3	TRBJ1-5	TGTGCCACGCACAGCGACAGGGATCAGCCCCAGCATTTT	CATHSDRDQPQHF
many	TRBD1	TRBV12-3/TRBV12-4	TRBJ2-5	TGTGCCAGCAGTGGGGACAGTTTGGAGACCCAGTACTTC	CASSGDSLETQYF
few	NA	TRBV7-2	TRBJ1-1	TGTGCCAGCAGCTCGGCGCTGGACACTGAAGCTTTCTTT	CASSSALDTEAFF
NA	TRBD2	TRBV20-1	TRBJ2-5	TGCAGTGCGCCGATTGGCCTAGCGGGAGAGAAATATGAGACCCAGTACTTC	CSAPIGLAGEKYETQYF